Below are 10 T cell receptor beta chains sequenced from a single sample in a study of lymphopenia after photon versus proton radiotherapy (dated 2019 in TCRdb). Libraries were prepared through the immunoSEQ multiplex PCR assay. This is the immuneACCESS table as TCRdb keeps it, with only in-frame sequences that have V and J called. A part of the clones is gone; compared with another copy, unresolved V genes explain less than half, and the rest is unexplained. The sample includes roughly 58,000 clones, with around 90% observed a single time. The ten largest clonotypes hold roughly 13% of the sample. The sequenced sample was peripheral blood, obtained from a patient treated with proton-based radiotherapy. The origin of the receptors is a man older than 75 with esophageal cancer.

V is TRBV10-3 and J is TRBJ1-1; 8 nucleotides agree with TRBD1. Germline loops: CDR1 ENHRY, CDR2 SYGVKD. CDR3 size: 14 residues. V trimming: 10 bases; J trimming: 5 bases; junction bases outside the gene matches: 12. CDR3: CASSPTGGRTEAFF. In DNA, the CDR3 is TGTGCCAGCAGCCCTACAGGGGGTAGGACTGAAGCTTTCTTT.

The gene calls are TRBV4-1 and TRBJ1-4; TRBD1 aligns across 12 bases. The V segment lost 2 bases and the J segment 3 bases; nucleotides outside the gene matches: 10. CDR3 length: 19 residues. CDR1 is MGHRA and CDR2 is YSYEKL in the germline V gene. The CDR3 DNA sequence: TGCGCCAGCAGCCAACCGGGACAGGGGGCCGTTACGGCTAATGAAAAACTGTTTTTT. Translated, it gives CASSQPGQGAVTANEKLFF.

V and J are TRBV7-9 and TRBJ2-3; D uncertain. The CDR3 is 13 residues long. V was cut by 0 bases and J by 5 bases, with 6 bases left in between. The germline gives CDR1 SEHNR, CDR2 FQNEAQ (reference sequence). The CDR3 nucleotides are TGTGCCAGCAGCTTAGCGCTGAGAGATACGCAGTATTTT. Its translation: CASSLALRDTQYF.

The genes are TRBV4-1 and TRBJ1-1, with 7 bases lining up with TRBD1. From germline, CDR1 is MGHRA and CDR2 YSYEKL. With 0 bases clipped from V and 1 base from J, the junction kept 5 bases outside the gene matches. The CDR3 loop spans 16 amino acids. The CDR3 here is CASSQDRGQRNTEAFF. The CDR3 nucleotides read TGCGCCAGCAGCCAAGACCGGGGACAGCGGAACACTGAAGCTTTCTTT.

This sequence joins TRBV5-1 and TRBJ2-5; possibly TRBD1 for D (5 bases). The last part of the DNA fits TRBJ2-7 better; the J call may be wrong. The V gene's germline CDR1 is SGHRS and CDR2 YFSETQ. CDR3 length equals 13 residues. CDR3 residues: CASSLWTRYEQYF. DNA of the CDR3: TGCGCCAGCAGCTTGTGGACACGCTACGAGCAGTACTTC.

The chain carries TRBV29-1 and TRBJ1-2; TRBD1 is a possible D gene (5 bases). The ends were cut back, 0 bases at V and 6 bases at J, with 14 bases in the middle. CDR3 length: 14 residues. Germline assignment: CDR1 SQVTM and CDR2 ANQGSEA. The CDR3 DNA follows: TGCAGCGTTGAAGATCCCATGGGGCGAGATGGCTACACCTTC. It is translated as CSVEDPMGRDGYTF.

This clone turned up a few times. V usage is TRBV30 and J usage is TRBJ2-2; the D call may be TRBD1 or TRBD2 (5 bases each). This CDR3 is built from 15 residues. The germline CDR1 and CDR2 sequences are GTSNPN and SVGIG (reference sequence). Trimming removed 5 bases from V and 1 base from J, with 14 bases in between. CDR3 coding DNA: TGTGCCTGGTTAAGGGGTGAGGGGAACACCGGGGAGCTGTTTTTT. Translation: CAWLRGEGNTGELFF. The full variable domain, rest sourced from reference TRBV30 and TRBJ2-2, is SQTIHQWPATLVQPVGSPLSLECTVEGTSNPNLYWYRQAAGRGLQLLFYSVGIGQISSEVPQNLSASRPQDRQFILSSKKLLLSDSGFYLCAWLRGEGNTGELFFGEGSRLTVL.

The V gene is TRBV5-1, the J gene TRBJ2-7; D tentatively reads TRBD1 or TRBD2 (5 bases each). Trimming pared 5 bases from V and 0 bases from J, leaving 12 bases between. This CDR3 spans 14 amino acids. Germline assignment: CDR1 SGHRS and CDR2 YFSETQ. The CDR3 here is CASRDGTGSYEQYF. CDR3 in DNA: TGCGCCAGCAGGGACGGGACGGGCTCCTACGAGCAGTACTTC.

The gene calls are TRBV11-3 and TRBJ2-3; possible D gene TRBD2, 5 bases. Germline CDR1 is SGHNT and CDR2 is YENEEA. Trimming removed 1 base from V and 10 bases from J, with 12 bases in between. The CDR3 is 13 residues long. The DNA of the CDR3 is TGTGCCAGCAGCTTAGGAGGGCAGTTAGCGCAGTATTTT. As protein: CASSLGGQLAQYF.

Concerning this clone itself: At one end the junction does not follow the germline gene, possibly because of a read error. The chain employs TRBV5-1 and TRBJ1-1; D not certain. This CDR3 is 12 amino acids long. CDR1 is SGHRS, CDR2 YFSETQ, per germline. CDR3 nucleotide sequence: TGCGCCAGTAGCTCTGGGAACACTGAAGCTTTCTTT. This sequence encodes CASSSGNTEAFF. Looking up the rest from reference TRBV5-1 and TRBJ1-1 gives the full variable domain: KAGVTQTPRYLIKTRGQQVTLSCSPISGHRSVSWYQQTPGQGLQFLFEYFSETQRNKGNFPGRFSGRQFSNSRSEMNVSTLELGDSALYLCASSSGNTEAFFGQGTRLTVV.